The T cell receptor (beta chain) under discussion was sequenced for a study of CD4 and CD8 cells across lung adenocarcinoma regions (dated by TCRdb to 2016 to 2019). Broadly, across the study: To look at intratumor heterogeneity in the T cell receptor repertoire, the study compared tumor centers against tumor margins.

From the cysteine up to the phenylalanine, the CDR3 has a length of 14 residues. Only the CDR3 region is kept as DNA, spanning 42 bases read in frame from base 1. According to the germline V gene, CDR1 reads MNHNS and CDR2 reads SASEGT. Trimming takes 5 bases off V and 8 bases off J; junction bases not matched to a gene: 11. Donors were patients with localized lung adenocarcinoma, a subtype of non-small cell lung cancer. Samples were obtained from the margins of localized lung adenocarcinomas. CD8+ T cells from tumor tissue were profiled separately from CD4+ T cells for TCR repertoire analysis. Libraries were prepared through PCR. Sequencing relied on a HiSeq X Ten. TCRdb reprocessed the public reads (quality trimming at Q25 with fastp, clone calling with MiXCR) and kept in-frame beta chains. When rows share a CDR3 protein, they turn into one entry using the most common DNA and genes. The sample includes about 12,000 distinct CDR3 sequences, with under 55% observed a single time. The biggest ten clones account for approximately 26% of the sample.

On this clonotype itself: Its antigen remains unidentified. No much larger clone exists at a distance of one base, and base qualities are not known.

The TCR was taken from a female donor with lung adenocarcinoma. The CD4 and CD8 labels of this study may be unreliable. The chain couples TRBV6-1 to TRBJ1-2; a stretch of 7 junction bases matches TRBD1. Sequencing used CD8+ T cells from the margin of a lung tumor. Per the publication, the cell subset or site label means: tumor margin region. This receptor carries the CDR3 CASSTQGGEKGYTF. DNA sequence: TGTGCCAGCAGTACCCAGGGGGGGGAAAAAGGCTACACCTTC.